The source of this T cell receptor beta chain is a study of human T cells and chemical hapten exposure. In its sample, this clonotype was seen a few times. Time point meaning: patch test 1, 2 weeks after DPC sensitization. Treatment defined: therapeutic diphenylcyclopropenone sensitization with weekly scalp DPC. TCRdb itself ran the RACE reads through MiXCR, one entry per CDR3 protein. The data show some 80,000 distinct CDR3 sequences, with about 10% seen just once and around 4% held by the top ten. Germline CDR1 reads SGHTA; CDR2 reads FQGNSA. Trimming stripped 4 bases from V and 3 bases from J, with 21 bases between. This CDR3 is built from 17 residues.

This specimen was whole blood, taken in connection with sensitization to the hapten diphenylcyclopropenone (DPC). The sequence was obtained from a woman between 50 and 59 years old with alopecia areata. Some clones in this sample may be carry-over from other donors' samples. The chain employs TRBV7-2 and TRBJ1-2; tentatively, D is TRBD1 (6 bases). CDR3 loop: CASSSRRATGRDYGYTF. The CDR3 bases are TGTGCCAGCAGCTCCCGACGGGCGACAGGCAGAGACTATGGCTACACCTTC.